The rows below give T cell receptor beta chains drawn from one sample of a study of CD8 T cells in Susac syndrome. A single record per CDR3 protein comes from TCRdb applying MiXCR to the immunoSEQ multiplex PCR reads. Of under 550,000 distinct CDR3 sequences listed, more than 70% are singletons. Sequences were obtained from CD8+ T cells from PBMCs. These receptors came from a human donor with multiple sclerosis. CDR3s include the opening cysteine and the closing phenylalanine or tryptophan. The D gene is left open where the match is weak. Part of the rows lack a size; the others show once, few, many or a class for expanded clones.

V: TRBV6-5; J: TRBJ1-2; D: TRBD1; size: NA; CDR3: CASSYYQTGGLDGYTF; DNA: TGTGCCAGCAGTTATTACCAGACAGGGGGATTGGATGGCTACACCTTC
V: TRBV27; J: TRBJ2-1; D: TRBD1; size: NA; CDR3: CASSFLTGVAYNEQFF; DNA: TGTGCCAGCAGTTTCCTTACAGGGGTGGCCTACAATGAGCAGTTCTTC
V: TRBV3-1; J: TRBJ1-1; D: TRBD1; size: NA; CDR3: CASSHYRGEAFF; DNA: TGTGCCAGCAGCCATTACAGGGGCGAAGCTTTCTTT
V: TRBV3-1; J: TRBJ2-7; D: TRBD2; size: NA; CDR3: CASSSSGRIHEQYF; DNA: TGTGCCAGCAGCTCAAGCGGGAGGATCCACGAGCAGTACTTC
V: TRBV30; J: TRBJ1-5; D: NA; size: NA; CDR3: CAWSVQSAGLISNQPQHF; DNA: TGTGCCTGGAGTGTACAGTCGGCAGGGCTAATTAGCAATCAGCCCCAGCATTTT
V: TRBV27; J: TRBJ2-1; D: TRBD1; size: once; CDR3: CASSFGTGAFNGQFF; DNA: TGTGCCAGCAGTTTTGGGACAGGGGCTTTCAATGGGCAGTTCTTC
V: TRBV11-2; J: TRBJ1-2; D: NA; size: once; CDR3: CASSKTYGYTF; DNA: TGTGCCAGCAGCAAGACCTATGGCTACACCTTC
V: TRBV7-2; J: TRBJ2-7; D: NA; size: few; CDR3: CASSQDPYEQYF; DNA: TGTGCCAGCAGCCAAGACCCCTACGAGCAGTACTTC
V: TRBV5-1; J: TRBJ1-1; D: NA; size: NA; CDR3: CASSSGDGVNTEAFF; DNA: TGCGCCAGCAGCTCAGGGGACGGTGTGAACACTGAAGCTTTCTTT
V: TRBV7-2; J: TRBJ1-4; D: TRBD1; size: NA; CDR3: CASSLWDREEEKLFF; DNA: TGTGCCAGCAGCTTATGGGACAGGGAAGAAGAAAAACTGTTTTTT
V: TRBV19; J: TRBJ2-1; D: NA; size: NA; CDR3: CASSISGGSDNEQFF; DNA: TGTGCCAGTAGTATCTCCGGTGGGAGTGACAATGAGCAGTTCTTC
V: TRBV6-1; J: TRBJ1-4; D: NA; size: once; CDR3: CASRDLRVGEEKLFF; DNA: TGTGCCAGCAGGGATCTCAGGGTAGGGGAGGAAAAACTGTTTTTT
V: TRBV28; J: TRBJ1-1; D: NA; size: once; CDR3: CASSLREVYTEAFF; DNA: TGTGCCAGCAGTTTACGAGAGGTGTACACTGAAGCTTTCTTT
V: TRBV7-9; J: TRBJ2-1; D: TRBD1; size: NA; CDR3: CASSLSFLGQGYNEQFF; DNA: TGTGCCAGCAGCTTAAGCTTCCTGGGACAGGGGTACAATGAGCAGTTCTTC
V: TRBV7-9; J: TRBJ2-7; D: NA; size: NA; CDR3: CASSPTYFGSYEQYF; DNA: TGTGCCAGCAGCCCAACGTACTTTGGCTCCTACGAGCAGTACTTC
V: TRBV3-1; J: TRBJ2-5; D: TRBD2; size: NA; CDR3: CASSQDMSGGTQETQYF; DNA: TGTGCCAGCAGCCAAGATATGAGCGGGGGAACCCAAGAGACCCAGTACTTC
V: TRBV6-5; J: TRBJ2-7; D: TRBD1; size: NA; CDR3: CASNYISAARDRGQNEQYF; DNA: TGTGCCAGCAATTACATTTCAGCCGCGCGAGACAGGGGGCAGAACGAGCAGTACTTC
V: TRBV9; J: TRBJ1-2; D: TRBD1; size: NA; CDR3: CASSAYRGRIRSTNYGYTF; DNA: TGTGCCAGCAGCGCATACAGGGGGCGCATTCGATCGACCAACTATGGCTACACCTTC
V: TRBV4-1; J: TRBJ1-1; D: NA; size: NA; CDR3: CASSQVPGNTEAFF; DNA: TGCGCCAGCAGCCAAGTGCCGGGGAACACTGAAGCTTTCTTT
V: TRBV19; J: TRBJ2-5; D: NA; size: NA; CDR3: CASSIVGRRQETQYF; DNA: TGTGCCAGTAGTATAGTAGGCAGGCGCCAAGAGACCCAGTACTTC
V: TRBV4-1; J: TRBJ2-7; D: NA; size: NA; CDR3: CASSQPDLSSYEQYF; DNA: TGCGCCAGCAGCCAACCGGACTTGAGCTCCTACGAGCAGTACTTC
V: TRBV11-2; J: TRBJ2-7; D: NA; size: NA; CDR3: CASSPGPYSPPGEQYF; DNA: TGTGCCAGCAGCCCGGGGCCCTATTCCCCCCCCGGCGAGCAGTACTTC
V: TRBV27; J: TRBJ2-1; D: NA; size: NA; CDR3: CASSLQTKLYEQFF; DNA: TGTGCCAGCAGTCTCCAGACAAAACTTTATGAGCAGTTCTTC
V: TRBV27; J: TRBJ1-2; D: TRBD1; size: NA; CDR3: CASSPTPGQAAHNYGYTF; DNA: TGTGCCAGCAGTCCGACTCCCGGACAGGCGGCACACAATTATGGCTACACCTTC
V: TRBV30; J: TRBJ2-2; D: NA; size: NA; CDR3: CARWTENTGELFF; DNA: TGTGCCCGTTGGACCGAGAACACCGGGGAGCTGTTTTTT
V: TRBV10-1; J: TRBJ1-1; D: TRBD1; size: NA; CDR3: CASSDLTGDTEAFF; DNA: TGCGCCAGCAGTGATCTTACAGGGGACACTGAAGCTTTCTTT
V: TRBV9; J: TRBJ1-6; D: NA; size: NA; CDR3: CASSPRPEQYNSYNSPLHF; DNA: TGTGCCAGCAGCCCCCGACCCGAACAATACAACTCCTATAATTCACCCCTCCACTTT
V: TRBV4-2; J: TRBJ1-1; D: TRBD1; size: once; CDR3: CASSRGATGGLEAFF; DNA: TGTGCCAGCAGCCGCGGCGCGACAGGGGGCCTTGAAGCTTTCTTT
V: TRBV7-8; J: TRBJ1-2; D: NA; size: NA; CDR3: CASSLVPGSSYGYTF; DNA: TGTGCCAGCAGCTTAGTCCCCGGGTCCTCCTATGGCTACACCTTC
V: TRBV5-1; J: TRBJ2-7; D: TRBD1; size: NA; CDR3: CASSLGFGQGHYEQYF; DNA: TGCGCCAGCAGCTTGGGTTTTGGACAGGGCCACTACGAGCAGTACTTC
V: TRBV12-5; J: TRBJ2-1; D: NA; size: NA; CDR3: CASGFGGYNEQFF; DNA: TGTGCTAGTGGTTTCGGGGGATACAATGAGCAGTTCTTC
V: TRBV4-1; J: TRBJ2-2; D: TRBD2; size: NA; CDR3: CASSQGLAGGDTGELFF; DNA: TGCGCCAGCAGCCAAGGCTTAGCGGGAGGGGACACCGGGGAGCTGTTTTTT
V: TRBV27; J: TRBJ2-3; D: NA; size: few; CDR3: CASSLSIVNTQYF; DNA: TGTGCCAGCAGTTTATCGATTGTGAATACGCAGTATTTT
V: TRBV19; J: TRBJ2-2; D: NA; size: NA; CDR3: CASRFDALTGELFF; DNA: TGTGCCAGTAGATTCGACGCATTAACCGGGGAGCTGTTTTTT
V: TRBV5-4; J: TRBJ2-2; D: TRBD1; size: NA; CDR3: CASSLPGQPTGELFF; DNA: TGTGCCAGCAGCTTACCGGGACAGCCCACCGGGGAGCTGTTTTTT
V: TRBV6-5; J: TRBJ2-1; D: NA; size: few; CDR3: CASKSSYNEQFF; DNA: TGTGCCAGCAAGAGCTCCTACAATGAGCAGTTCTTC
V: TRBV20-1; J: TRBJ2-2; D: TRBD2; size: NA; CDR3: CSARDRGVRDTGELFF; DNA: TGCAGTGCTAGAGATCGGGGGGTCCGGGACACCGGGGAGCTGTTTTTT
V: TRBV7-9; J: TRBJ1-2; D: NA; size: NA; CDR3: CASSLIGEGGYTF; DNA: TGTGCCAGCAGCTTAATAGGGGAGGGTGGCTACACCTTC
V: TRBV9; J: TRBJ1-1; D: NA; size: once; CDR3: CASSVGEFTEAFF; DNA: TGTGCCAGCAGCGTGGGGGAGTTCACTGAAGCTTTCTTT
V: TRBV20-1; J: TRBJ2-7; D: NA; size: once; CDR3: CSARGSSNSYEQYF; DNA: TGCAGTGCTAGAGGGTCTTCCAATTCCTACGAGCAGTACTTC
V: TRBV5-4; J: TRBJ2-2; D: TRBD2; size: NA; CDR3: CASSFTSATGELFF; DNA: TGTGCCAGCAGCTTTACTAGCGCTACCGGGGAGCTGTTTTTT
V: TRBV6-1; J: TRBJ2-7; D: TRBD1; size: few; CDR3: CASSAGTGEQYF; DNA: TGTGCCAGCAGTGCCGGGACAGGGGAGCAGTACTTC
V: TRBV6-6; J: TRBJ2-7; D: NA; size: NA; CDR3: CASSYARQAQYF; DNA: TGTGCCAGCAGTTACGCCCGACAGGCGCAGTACTTC
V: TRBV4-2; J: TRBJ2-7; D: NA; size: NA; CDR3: CASSQESGGGHYEQYF; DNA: TGTGCCAGCAGCCAAGAGTCAGGCGGGGGACACTACGAGCAGTACTTC
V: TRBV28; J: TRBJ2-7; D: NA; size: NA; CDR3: CASSFRYGFTSSLPYEQYF; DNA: TGTGCCAGCAGTTTTAGGTACGGGTTCACTAGCAGTCTACCCTACGAGCAGTACTTC
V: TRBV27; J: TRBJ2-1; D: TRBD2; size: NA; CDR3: CASNPSLAGGPNGEQFF; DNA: TGTGCCAGCAACCCCTCACTAGCGGGAGGGCCAAACGGTGAGCAGTTCTTC
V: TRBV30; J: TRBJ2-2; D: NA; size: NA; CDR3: CAWTPTGFNTGELFF; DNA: TGTGCCTGGACCCCGACGGGGTTTAACACCGGGGAGCTGTTTTTT
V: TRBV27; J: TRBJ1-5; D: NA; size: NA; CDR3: CASSFVGGTGQPQHF; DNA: TGTGCCAGCAGTTTCGTTGGGGGGACGGGTCAGCCCCAGCATTTT
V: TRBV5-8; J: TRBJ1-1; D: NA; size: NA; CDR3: CASSLVNEAFF; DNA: TGTGCCAGCAGCTTGGTGAATGAAGCTTTCTTT
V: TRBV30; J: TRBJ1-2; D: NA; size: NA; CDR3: CAWSEAGSGYTF; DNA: TGTGCCTGGAGTGAGGCAGGGAGTGGCTACACCTTC
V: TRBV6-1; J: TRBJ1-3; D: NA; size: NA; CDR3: CASSPGTLSSRLSGNTIYF; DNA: TGTGCCAGCAGCCCCGGGACATTGTCCTCTCGACTCTCTGGAAACACCATATATTTT